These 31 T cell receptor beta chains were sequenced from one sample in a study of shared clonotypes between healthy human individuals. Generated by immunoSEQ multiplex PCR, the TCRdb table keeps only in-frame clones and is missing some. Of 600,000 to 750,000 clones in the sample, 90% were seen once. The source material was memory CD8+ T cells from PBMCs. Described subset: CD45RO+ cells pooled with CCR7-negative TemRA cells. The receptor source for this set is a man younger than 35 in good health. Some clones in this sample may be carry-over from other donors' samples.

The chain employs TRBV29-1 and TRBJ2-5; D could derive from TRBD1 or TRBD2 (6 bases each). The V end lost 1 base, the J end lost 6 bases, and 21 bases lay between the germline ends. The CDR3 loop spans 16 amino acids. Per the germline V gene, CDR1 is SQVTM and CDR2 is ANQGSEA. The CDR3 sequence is CSVEGRGGRGSQTQYF. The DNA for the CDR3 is TGCAGCGTTGAAGGGCGTGGGGGGCGTGGGAGCCAGACCCAGTACTTC. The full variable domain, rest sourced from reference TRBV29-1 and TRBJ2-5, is SAVISQKPSRDICQRGTSLTIQCQVDSQVTMMFWYRQQPGQSLTLIATANQGSEATYESGFVIDKFPISRPNLTFSTLTVSNMSPEDSSIYLCSVEGRGGRGSQTQYFGPGTRLLVL.

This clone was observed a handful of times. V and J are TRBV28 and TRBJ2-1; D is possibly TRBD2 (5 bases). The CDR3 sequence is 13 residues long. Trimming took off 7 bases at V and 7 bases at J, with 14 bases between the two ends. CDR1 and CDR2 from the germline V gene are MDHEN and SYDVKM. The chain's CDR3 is CASKATSQNEQFF. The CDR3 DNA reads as TGTGCCAGCAAGGCCACTAGTCAGAATGAGCAGTTCTTC.

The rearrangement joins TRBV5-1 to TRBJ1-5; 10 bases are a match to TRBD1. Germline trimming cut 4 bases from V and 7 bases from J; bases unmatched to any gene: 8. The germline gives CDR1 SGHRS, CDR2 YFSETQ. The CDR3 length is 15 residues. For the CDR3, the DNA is TGCGCCAGCAGCGCCGGGACAGGGGAGTGGCAGCCCCAGCATTTT. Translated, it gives CASSAGTGEWQPQHF.

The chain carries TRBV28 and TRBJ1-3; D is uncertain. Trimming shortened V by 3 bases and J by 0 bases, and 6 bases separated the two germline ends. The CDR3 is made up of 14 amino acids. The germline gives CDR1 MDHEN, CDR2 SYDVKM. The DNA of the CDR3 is TGTGCCAGCAGTTTCGAAGGCTCTGGAAACACCATATATTTT. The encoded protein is CASSFEGSGNTIYF.

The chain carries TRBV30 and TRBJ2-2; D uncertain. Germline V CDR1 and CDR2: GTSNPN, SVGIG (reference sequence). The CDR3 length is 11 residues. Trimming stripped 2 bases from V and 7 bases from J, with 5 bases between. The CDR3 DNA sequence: TGTGCCTGGAGTTACCTCGGGGAGCTGTTTTTT. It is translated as CAWSYLGELFF.

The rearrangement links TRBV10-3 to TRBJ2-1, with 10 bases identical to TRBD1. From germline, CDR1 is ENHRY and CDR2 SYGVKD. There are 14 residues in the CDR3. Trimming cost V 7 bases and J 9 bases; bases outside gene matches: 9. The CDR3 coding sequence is TGTGCCATCAAAGGGACAGGGGTGACAGCTGAGCAGTTCTTC. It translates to CAIKGTGVTAEQFF.

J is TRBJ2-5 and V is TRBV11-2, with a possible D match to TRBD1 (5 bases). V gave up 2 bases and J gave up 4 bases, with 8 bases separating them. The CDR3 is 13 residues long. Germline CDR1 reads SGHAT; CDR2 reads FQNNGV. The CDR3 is CASSLRGGETQYF. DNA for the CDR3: TGTGCCAGCAGCTTAAGGGGCGGAGAGACCCAGTACTTC.

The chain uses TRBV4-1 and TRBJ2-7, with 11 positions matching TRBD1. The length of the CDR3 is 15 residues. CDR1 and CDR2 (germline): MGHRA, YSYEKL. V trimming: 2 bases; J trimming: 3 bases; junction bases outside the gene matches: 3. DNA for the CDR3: TGCGCCAGCAGCCAAACCGGGACAGGGGGCTACGAGCAGTACTTC. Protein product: CASSQTGTGGYEQYF.

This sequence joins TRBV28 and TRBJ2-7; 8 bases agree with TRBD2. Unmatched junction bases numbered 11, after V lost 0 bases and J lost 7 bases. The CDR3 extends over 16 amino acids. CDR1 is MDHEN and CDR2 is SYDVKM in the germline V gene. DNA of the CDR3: TGTGCCAGCAGTTTATGGCTAGCGGGTCGGGTCGAGGAGCAGTACTTC. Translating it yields CASSLWLAGRVEEQYF.

The DNA of the CDR3 is TGTGCCAGCAGTCGGGACTTAAACTACGAGCAGTACTTC. Amino acids: CASSRDLNYEQYF. The chain has TRBV7-6 and TRBJ2-7; the D gene is possibly TRBD2 (6 bases). The CDR3 length is 13 residues. The ends were cut back, 6 bases at V and 3 bases at J, with 12 bases in the middle. Germline V gene lookup returns CDR1 SGHVS and CDR2 FNYEAQ.

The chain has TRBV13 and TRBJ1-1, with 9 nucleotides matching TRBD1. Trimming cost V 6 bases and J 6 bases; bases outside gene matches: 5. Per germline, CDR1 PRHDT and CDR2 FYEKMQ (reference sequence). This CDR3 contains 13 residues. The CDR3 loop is CASSPGTGPEAFF. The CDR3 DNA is TGTGCCAGCAGTCCGGGGACAGGGCCTGAAGCTTTCTTT.

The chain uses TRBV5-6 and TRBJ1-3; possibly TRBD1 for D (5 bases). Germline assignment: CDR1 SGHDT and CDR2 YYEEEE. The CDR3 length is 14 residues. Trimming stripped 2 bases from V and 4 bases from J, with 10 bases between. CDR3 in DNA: TGTGCCAGCAGCTTCGGGGGGAACGGAAACACCATATATTTT. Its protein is CASSFGGNGNTIYF.

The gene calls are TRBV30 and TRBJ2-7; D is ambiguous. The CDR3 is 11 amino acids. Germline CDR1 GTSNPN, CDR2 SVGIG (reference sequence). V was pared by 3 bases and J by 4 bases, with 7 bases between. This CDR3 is CAWRNGYEQYF. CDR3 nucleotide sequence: TGTGCCTGGAGGAATGGTTACGAGCAGTACTTC.

The CDR3 region has the DNA TGTGCCAGCAGGGAACTAGCGGCTCTCTACGAGCAGTACTTC. This gives the protein CASRELAALYEQYF. V usage is TRBV28 and J usage is TRBJ2-7; the match to TRBD2 covers 8 bases. V lost 6 bases to trimming and J lost 3 bases; unmatched junction nucleotides: 7. CDR1 is MDHEN and CDR2 is SYDVKM in the germline V gene. The CDR3 runs to 14 residues.

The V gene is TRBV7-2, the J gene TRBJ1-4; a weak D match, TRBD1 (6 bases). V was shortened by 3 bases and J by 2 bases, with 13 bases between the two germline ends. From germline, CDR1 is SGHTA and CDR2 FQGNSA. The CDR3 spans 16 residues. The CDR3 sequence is CASSFPSGATNEKLFF. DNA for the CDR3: TGTGCCAGCAGCTTCCCTTCAGGGGCTACTAATGAAAAACTGTTTTTT.

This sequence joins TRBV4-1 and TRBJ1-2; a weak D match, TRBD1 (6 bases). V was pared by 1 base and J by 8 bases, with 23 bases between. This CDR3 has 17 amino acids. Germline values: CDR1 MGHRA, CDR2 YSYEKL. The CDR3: CASSQVMGPLGAAGYTF. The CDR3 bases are TGCGCCAGCAGCCAAGTCATGGGGCCCTTGGGGGCGGCGGGCTACACCTTC.

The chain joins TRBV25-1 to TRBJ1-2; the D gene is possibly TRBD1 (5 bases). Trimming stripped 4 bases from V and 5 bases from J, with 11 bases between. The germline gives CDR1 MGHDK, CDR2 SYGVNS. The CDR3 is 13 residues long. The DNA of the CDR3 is TGTGCCAGCAGTGCAGAGGGGCATTATGGCTACACCTTC. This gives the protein CASSAEGHYGYTF.

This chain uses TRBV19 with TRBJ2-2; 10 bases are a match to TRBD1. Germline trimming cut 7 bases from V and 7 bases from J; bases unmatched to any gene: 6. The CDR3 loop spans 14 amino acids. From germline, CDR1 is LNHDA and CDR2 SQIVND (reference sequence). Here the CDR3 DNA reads TGTGCCAGTACCCTTGACAGGGGGCACGGGGAGCTGTTTTTT. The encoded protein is CASTLDRGHGELFF.

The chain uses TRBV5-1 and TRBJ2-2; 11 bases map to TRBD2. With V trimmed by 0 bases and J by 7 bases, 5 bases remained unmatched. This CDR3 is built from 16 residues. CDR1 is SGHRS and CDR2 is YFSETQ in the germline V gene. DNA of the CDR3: TGCGCCAGCAGCTTGGGACTAGCGGGAATGAGCGGGGAGCTGTTTTTT. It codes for CASSLGLAGMSGELFF.

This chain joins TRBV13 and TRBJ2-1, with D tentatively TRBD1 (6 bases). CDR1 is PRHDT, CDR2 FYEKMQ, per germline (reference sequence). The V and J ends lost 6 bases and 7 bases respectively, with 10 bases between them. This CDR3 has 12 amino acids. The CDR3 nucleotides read TGTGCCAGCAGTTCCCAGGGGAATGAGCAGTTCTTC. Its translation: CASSSQGNEQFF.

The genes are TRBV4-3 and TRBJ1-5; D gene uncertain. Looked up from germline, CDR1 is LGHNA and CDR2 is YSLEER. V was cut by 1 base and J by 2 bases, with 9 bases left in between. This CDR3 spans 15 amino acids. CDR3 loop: CASSQGGVGNQPQHF. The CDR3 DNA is TGCGCCAGCAGCCAAGGGGGAGTTGGCAATCAGCCCCAGCATTTT.

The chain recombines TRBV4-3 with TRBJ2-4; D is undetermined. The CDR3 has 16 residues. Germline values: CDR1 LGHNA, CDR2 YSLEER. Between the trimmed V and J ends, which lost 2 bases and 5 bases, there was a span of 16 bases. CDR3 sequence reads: CASSQLYRVQENIQYF. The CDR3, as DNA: TGCGCCAGCAGCCAATTATACCGGGTCCAAGAAAACATTCAGTACTTC.

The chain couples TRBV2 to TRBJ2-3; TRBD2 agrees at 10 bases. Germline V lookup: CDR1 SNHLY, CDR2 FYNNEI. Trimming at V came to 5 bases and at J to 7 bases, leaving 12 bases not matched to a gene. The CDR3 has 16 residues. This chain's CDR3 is CASSRQAGGGRNTQYF. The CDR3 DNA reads TGTGCCAGCAGTCGCCAAGCGGGAGGGGGTCGGAATACGCAGTATTTT.

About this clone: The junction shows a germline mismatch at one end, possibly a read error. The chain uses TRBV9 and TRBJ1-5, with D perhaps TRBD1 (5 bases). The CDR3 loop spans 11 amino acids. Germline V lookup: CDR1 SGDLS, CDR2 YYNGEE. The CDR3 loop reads CASRGTPHPLF. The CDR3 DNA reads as TGTGCCAGCAGAGGGACCCCTCATCCTCTTTTT.

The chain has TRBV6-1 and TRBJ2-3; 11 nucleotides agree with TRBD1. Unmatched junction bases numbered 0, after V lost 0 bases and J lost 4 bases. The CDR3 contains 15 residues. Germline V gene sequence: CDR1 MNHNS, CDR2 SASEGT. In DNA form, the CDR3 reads TGTGCCAGCAGTGAAGCGGGACAGGGGGCAGATACGCAGTATTTT. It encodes CASSEAGQGADTQYF.

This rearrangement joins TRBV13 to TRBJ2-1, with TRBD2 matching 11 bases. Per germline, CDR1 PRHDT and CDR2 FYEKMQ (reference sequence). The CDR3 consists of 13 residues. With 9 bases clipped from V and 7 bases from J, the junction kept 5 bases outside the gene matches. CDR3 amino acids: CASKGTSGNEQFF. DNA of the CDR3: TGTGCCAGTAAGGGGACTAGCGGAAATGAGCAGTTCTTC.

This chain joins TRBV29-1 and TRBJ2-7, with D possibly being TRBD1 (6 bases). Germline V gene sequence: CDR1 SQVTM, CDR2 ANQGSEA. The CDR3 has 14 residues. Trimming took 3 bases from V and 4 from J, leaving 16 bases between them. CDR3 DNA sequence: TGCAGCGTTGAGGCGGCAGGGGAAGCGTACGAGCAGTACTTC. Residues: CSVEAAGEAYEQYF.

The CDR3 reads CASTRGGTSYNEQFF. Written as DNA, the CDR3 is TGTGCCAGCACGCGGGGGGGTACCTCCTACAATGAGCAGTTCTTC. The V and J genes are TRBV7-8 and TRBJ2-1, with TRBD2 identical over 9 bases. The V and J ends lost 7 bases and 0 bases, in that order; junction bases with no gene match: 4. The CDR3 runs 15 residues. Germline lookup yields CDR1 SGHVS and CDR2 FQNEAQ.

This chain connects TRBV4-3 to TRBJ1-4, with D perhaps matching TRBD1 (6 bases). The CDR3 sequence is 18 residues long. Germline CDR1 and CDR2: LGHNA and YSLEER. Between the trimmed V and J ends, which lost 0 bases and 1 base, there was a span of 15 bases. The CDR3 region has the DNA TGCGCCAGCAGCCAAGATTTCCCGGGGGCCGAAACTAATGAAAAACTGTTTTTT. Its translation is CASSQDFPGAETNEKLFF.

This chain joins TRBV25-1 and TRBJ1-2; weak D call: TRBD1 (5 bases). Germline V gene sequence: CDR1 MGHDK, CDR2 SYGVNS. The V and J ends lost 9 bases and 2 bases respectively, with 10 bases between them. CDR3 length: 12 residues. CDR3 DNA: TGTGCCAGTTACAGGTTCAACTATGGCTACACCTTC. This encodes CASYRFNYGYTF.

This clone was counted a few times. The CDR3 DNA reads TGCGCCAGCAGCTTGAGGCATAACTATGGCTACACCTTC. Translated, it gives CASSLRHNYGYTF. The chain joins TRBV5-1 to TRBJ1-2; D gene unclear. Looked up from germline, CDR1 is SGHRS and CDR2 is YFSETQ. V shed 1 base and J shed 1 base, with 5 bases lying between them. This CDR3 region has 13 residues.